This T cell receptor (beta chain) is drawn from a study of identical twins. TCRdb re-called the 5' RACE reads through MiXCR, storing one row per CDR3 protein. The repertoire consists of some 500,000 distinct CDR3 sequences, with about 13% occurring once and the leading ten covering about 0.97%. General observations from the study: Among monozygotic twins, out-of-frame TCR alpha sharing exceeded what models predicted. Twins shared out-of-frame alpha sequences with excess low generation probability.

This clonotype has just a few counts. Its antigen is not known. Trimming cost V 1 base and J 3 bases; bases outside gene matches: 3. There are 15 residues in the CDR3. In germline, CDR1 is LGHDT, CDR2 YNNKEL (reference sequence). The same data also contributed to another study, on yellow fever vaccine responses in identical twins.

This TCR was recovered from a woman between 18 and 29 years old in good health. The chain recombines TRBV3-1 with TRBJ2-7; 10 nucleotides line up with TRBD2. The sequencing sample was made of CD4+ T cells sorted from blood. The CDR3 coding sequence is TGTGCCAGCAGCCAAGCTAGCGGGAGAATCTACGAGCAGTACTTC. It is translated as CASSQASGRIYEQYF.